This T cell receptor beta chain was observed in a study of T cell responses to AZD1222 COVID-19 vaccine (dated by TCRdb to the early 2020s). About the investigation overall: AZD1222 recipients with second doses at about 4 weeks or about 12 weeks were pooled, because spike-specific TCR depth and breadth did not differ between schedules. A total of approximately 240 trial participants underwent TCR sequencing, of whom approximately 210 received two doses of AZD1222 and about 25 received two doses of the MenACWY control vaccine. Trial participants were enrolled into age subgroups of 18-55, 56-69 and 70-plus years, which contained about 150, 28 and 57 TCR-sequenced participants, respectively.

The time point label corresponds to: baseline before first vaccination. Vaccinee samples were obtained from the UK trials COV001 and COV002, which included a single-blind randomized controlled phase 2/3 trial of AZD1222 (ChAdOx1 nCoV-19) in healthy adults. For TCRbeta chain sequencing, PBMC samples were collected from trial participants at day 0 and at day 28 after the second dose. Overall study results and their limits: After two AZD1222 doses, both the breadth and the depth of spike-specific TCRs were significantly higher than at day 0 and than in MenACWY recipients. No day 14 peak-response samples were available, so repertoires were characterized only after the peak T cell response. The 56-69-year group was small, and its depth increase did not reach significance, likely because of low power. Nearly half of unique spike-specific TCRs reportedly recognized epitopes outside regions mutated in the B.1.351 and B.1.1.7 variants. Participants were mostly white British and included more females than males, and it was suggested by the authors that clonal diversity may have been underestimated. Only five to seven AZD1222 recipients were SARS-CoV-2 seropositive at baseline, limiting conclusions about previously exposed vaccinees. The whole spike protein was spanned by vaccine-associated CD4 TCRs, and dominant responses were seen in regions 160-218 and 743-854.

For CDR1 and CDR2, the germline V gene lists SGHAT and FQNNGV. V lost 7 bases and J lost 0 bases; the stretch between them is 15 bases long. The CDR3, cysteine through phenylalanine, is 16 amino acids long. Of the read, only the CDR3 DNA is kept; its 48 bases are in frame from base 1. As for this clone: Its target antigen remains unknown. Per-nucleotide qualities are absent, and no much larger clonotype sits a single base away.

The CDR3 regions of human TCRbeta chains were subjected to immunosequencing. In the original analysis: Repertoire TCRs were checked for matches against a reference library of SARS-CoV-2-specific TCRs that had been generated using the MIRA antigen-specificity platform. Breadth meant the fraction of unique TCRs that were SARS-CoV-2-associated, whereas depth meant the fraction of total T cells that were SARS-CoV-2-associated. Using the MIRA data, each spike-specific TCR was mapped to the spike region that the TCR reacts to and placed in a CD4 or CD8 class. Log10-transformed breadth and depth values were compared by one-way ANOVA with Sidak's multiple comparisons tests. TCRdb retrieved this table from immuneACCESS and kept in-frame rearrangements only. Not all clones are present; in checked studies, unresolved V genes account for under half, and no reason is known for the remainder. That table furnishes V, J and clone size, whereas the DNA furnished D and trimming. The sample table records 45,000 to 60,000 clones; 65% to 80% of these occur just once. The ten most abundant clones make up 6.6% of the sample.

Material: peripheral blood, obtained on day 0 of AZD1222 vaccination. The rearrangement joined TRBV11-2 to TRBJ1-4; no D gene call is confident. This TCR was sampled from an adult in good health. The base sequence is TGTGCCAGCACAAAAGGAGACTTTGCAACTAATGAAAAACTGTTTTTT. Protein translation: CASTKGDFATNEKLFF.